The 8 T cell receptor beta chains below all came from one sample that was sequenced in a study of cytomegalovirus exposure and HLA in healthy donors. A multiplex PCR was run with 60 Vbeta primers and 13 Jbeta primers. Libraries were prepared by immunoSEQ multiplex PCR; TCRdb keeps only in-frame clonotypes and omits some of them. In the table there are 150,000 or so clones, over 65% of which are singletons. Sequenced sample: PBMCs. Receptors were obtained from a female donor in good health and CMV-seronegative.

The chain recombines TRBV5-4 with TRBJ2-7; TRBD2 agrees at 9 bases. V trimming: 0 bases; J trimming: 6 bases; junction bases outside the gene matches: 16. Germline CDR1 is SGHNT and CDR2 is YYREEE (reference sequence). The CDR3 contains 18 residues. This CDR3 reads CASSLEGWASGIGGEQYF. The CDR3 nucleotides are TGTGCCAGCAGCTTGGAAGGTTGGGCTAGCGGGATTGGGGGCGAGCAGTACTTC.

The V and J genes are TRBV5-4 and TRBJ2-3; 8 bases fit TRBD2. Germline V CDR1 and CDR2: SGHNT, YYREEE (reference sequence). Trimming cost V 4 bases and J 7 bases; bases outside gene matches: 11. The CDR3 runs 15 residues. For the CDR3, the DNA is TGTGCCAGCAGCCCCGGTTATTCGGGGGGGAATACGCAGTATTTT. It is translated as CASSPGYSGGNTQYF.

Comment on this clone: At one end, the junction sequence differs from germline, possibly due to a read error. Other DNA sequences in the sample encode the same CDR3. The V gene is TRBV19, the J gene TRBJ1-5; a possible D gene is TRBD1 (6 bases). This CDR3 region has 15 residues. CDR1 and CDR2 (germline): LNHDA, SQIVND (reference sequence). The CDR3 coding sequence is TGTGCCAGCAGTACCCGGACAGCTAGCAATCAGCCCCAGCATTTT. Protein: CASSTRTASNQPQHF. The full variable domain, in which reference TRBV19 and TRBJ1-5 provide the parts outside the CDR3, is DGGITQSPKYLFRKEGQNVTLSCEQNLNHDAMYWYRQDPGQGLRLIYYSQIVNDFQKGDIAEGYSVSREKKESFPLTVTSAQKNPTAFYLCASSTRTASNQPQHFGDGTRLSIL.

The chain is built from TRBV9 and TRBJ1-4, with D perhaps matching TRBD1 (5 bases). Trimming took 4 bases from V and 8 from J, leaving 18 bases between them. The CDR3 loop spans 15 amino acids. In germline, CDR1 is SGDLS, CDR2 YYNGEE. The CDR3 protein is CASSPYGAGGEKLFF. CDR3 DNA: TGTGCCAGCAGCCCTTATGGGGCGGGAGGAGAAAAACTGTTTTTT.

This clone was recorded once. A junction boundary mismatches the germline segment, possibly from a read error. The J gene is TRBJ2-4, the V gene TRBV13, with 7 nucleotides matching TRBD1. Germline V CDR1 and CDR2: PRHDT, FYEKMQ (reference sequence). The CDR3 contains 18 residues. CDR3 sequence (DNA): TGTGCCAGCAGCTCTGCCTCCTCAGGGAAGGGGGCCAAAAACAGTCAGTACTTC. Protein: CASSSASSGKGAKNSQYF. Variable domain in full (rest from reference TRBV13 and TRBJ2-4): AAGVIQSPRHLIKEKRETATLKCYPIPRHDTVYWYQQGPGQDPQFLISFYEKMQSDKGSIPDRFSAQQFSDYHSELNMSSLELGDSALYFCASSSASSGKGAKNSQYFGAGTRLSVL.

This clone occurred once. The rearrangement links TRBV7-3 to TRBJ2-2; a possible D gene is TRBD2 (5 bases). Trimming removed 3 bases at V and 1 base at J, with 6 bases between. The CDR3 runs 14 residues. CDR1 SGHTA and CDR2 FQGTGA come from the germline V gene. DNA for the CDR3: TGTGCCAGCAGCTTGAGCGGGAACACCGGGGAGCTGTTTTTT. Its protein is CASSLSGNTGELFF.

The rearrangement links TRBV6-6 to TRBJ1-1, with D possibly matching TRBD1 (6 bases). This CDR3 contains 14 residues. In germline, CDR1 is MNHNY, CDR2 SVGAGI (reference sequence). Trimming stripped 2 bases from V and 7 bases from J, with 14 bases between. The CDR3 DNA reads as TGTGCCAGCAGTTACGGGGGCGCGGGAGGTGAAGCTTTCTTT. This gives the protein CASSYGGAGGEAFF.

The CDR3 protein is CACRPRTGQGGLDTQYF. In DNA, the CDR3 is TGTGCCTGCCGCCCCCGCACTGGACAGGGAGGGTTAGATACGCAGTATTTT. This chain joins TRBV30 and TRBJ2-3; D is possibly TRBD1 (8 bases). Between the trimmed V and J ends, which lost 6 bases and 5 bases, there was a span of 27 bases. Germline V gives CDR1 GTSNPN, CDR2 SVGIG (reference sequence). The CDR3 is made up of 17 amino acids. Full variable domain (missing parts from reference TRBV30 and TRBJ2-3): SQTIHQWPATLVQPVGSPLSLECTVEGTSNPNLYWYRQAAGRGLQLLFYSVGIGQISSEVPQNLSASRPQDRQFILSSKKLLLSDSGFYLCACRPRTGQGGLDTQYFGPGTRLTVL.